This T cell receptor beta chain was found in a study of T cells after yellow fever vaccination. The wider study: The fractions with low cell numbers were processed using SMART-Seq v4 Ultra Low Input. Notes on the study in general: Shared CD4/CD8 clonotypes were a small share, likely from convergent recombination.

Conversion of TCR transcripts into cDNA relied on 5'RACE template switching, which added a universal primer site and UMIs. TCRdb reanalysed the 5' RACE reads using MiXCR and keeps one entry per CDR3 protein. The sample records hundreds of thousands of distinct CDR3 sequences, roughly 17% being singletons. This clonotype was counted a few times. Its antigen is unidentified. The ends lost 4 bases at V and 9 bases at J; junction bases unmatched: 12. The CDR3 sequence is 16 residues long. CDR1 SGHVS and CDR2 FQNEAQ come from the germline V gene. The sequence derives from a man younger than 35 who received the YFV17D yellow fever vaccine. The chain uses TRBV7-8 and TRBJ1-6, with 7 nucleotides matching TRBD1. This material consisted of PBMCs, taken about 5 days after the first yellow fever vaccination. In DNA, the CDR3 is TGTGCCAGCAGCTGGCAGGGACAGCCCGAGGGTTCACCCCTCCACTTT. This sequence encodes CASSWQGQPEGSPLHF. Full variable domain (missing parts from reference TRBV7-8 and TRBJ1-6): GAGVSQSPRYKVAKRGQDVALRCDPISGHVSLFWYQQALGQGPEFLTYFQNEAQLDKSGLPSDRFFAERPEGSVSTLKIQRTQQEDSAVYLCASSWQGQPEGSPLHFGNGTRLTVT.